A single sample is the source of the 2 T cell receptor beta chains below, sequenced in a study of blood T cell repertoires in COVID-19. TCRdb's copy holds only in-frame clones and misses some; the assay was immunoSEQ multiplex PCR. This table has some 200,000 clones, approximately 87% appearing once. The material sequenced was peripheral blood. The receptor set was obtained from a woman aged 50 to 60 with acute or convalescent COVID-19.

The chain combines TRBV5-1 with TRBJ2-5; TRBD1 matches at 9 bases. V gave up 3 bases and J gave up 7 bases; unmatched junction bases: 13. Germline CDR1 is SGHRS and CDR2 is YFSETQ. There are 16 residues in the CDR3. CDR3 in amino acids: CASSSTGTGPRGTQYF. CDR3 coding DNA: TGCGCCAGCAGCTCCACGGGGACAGGGCCTCGAGGGACCCAGTACTTC.

V usage is TRBV6-2 or TRBV6-3 and J usage is TRBJ1-2, with TRBD1 matching over 8 bases. Trimming took 2 bases from V and 4 from J; bases not matched to a gene: 3. Germline V CDR1 and CDR2: MNHEY, SVGEGT. The CDR3 loop spans 14 amino acids. CDR3 in DNA: TGTGCCAGCAGTTACGGGACAGGACTCTATGGCTACACCTTC. Its translation is CASSYGTGLYGYTF.